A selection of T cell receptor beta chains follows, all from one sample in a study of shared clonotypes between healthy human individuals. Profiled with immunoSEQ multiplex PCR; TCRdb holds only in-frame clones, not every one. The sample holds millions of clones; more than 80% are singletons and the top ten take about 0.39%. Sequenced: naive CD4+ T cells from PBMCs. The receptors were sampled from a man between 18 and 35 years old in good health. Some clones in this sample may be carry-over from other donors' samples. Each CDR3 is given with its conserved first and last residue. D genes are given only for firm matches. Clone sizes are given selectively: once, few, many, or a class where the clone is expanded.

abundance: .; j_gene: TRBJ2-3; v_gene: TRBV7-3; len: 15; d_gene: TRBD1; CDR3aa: CASSSGQGAADTQYF; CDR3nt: TGTGCCAGCAGCTCCGGACAGGGGGCGGCAGATACGCAGTATTTT
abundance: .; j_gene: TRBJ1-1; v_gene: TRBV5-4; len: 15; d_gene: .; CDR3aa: CASSLATDMNTEAFF; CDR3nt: TGTGCCAGCAGCTTGGCGACGGACATGAACACTGAAGCTTTCTTT
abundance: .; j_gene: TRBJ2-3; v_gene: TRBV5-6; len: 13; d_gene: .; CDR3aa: CASSLRRRGGQYF; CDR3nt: TGTGCCAGCAGCTTGAGGCGGCGGGGTGGGCAGTATTTT
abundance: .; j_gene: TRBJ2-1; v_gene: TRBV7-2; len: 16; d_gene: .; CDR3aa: CASSASPDSSYNEQFF; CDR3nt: TGTGCCAGCAGCGCGTCACCGGACAGCTCCTACAATGAGCAGTTCTTC
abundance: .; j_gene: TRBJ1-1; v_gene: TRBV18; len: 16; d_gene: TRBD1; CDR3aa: CASSPNSGTANTEAFF; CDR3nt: TGTGCCAGCTCACCGAATTCCGGGACAGCAAACACTGAAGCTTTCTTT
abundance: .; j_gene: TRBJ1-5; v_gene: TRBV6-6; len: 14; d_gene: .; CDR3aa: CATLNMDSNQPQHF; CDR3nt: TGTGCCACCCTCAACATGGATAGCAATCAGCCCCAGCATTTT
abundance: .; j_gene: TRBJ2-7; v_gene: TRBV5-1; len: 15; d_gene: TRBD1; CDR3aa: CASSLEGTGPYEQYF; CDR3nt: TGCGCCAGCAGCTTGGAGGGGACAGGGCCTTACGAGCAGTACTTC
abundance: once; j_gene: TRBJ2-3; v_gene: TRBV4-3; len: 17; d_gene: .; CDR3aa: CASSQDSRRGGTDTQYF; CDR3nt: TGCGCCAGCAGCCAAGATTCCCGCAGGGGAGGCACAGATACGCAGTATTTT
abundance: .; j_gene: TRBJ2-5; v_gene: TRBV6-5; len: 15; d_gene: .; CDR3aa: CASSYRGTQEETQYF; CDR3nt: TGTGCCAGCAGTTACCGCGGGACTCAGGAAGAGACCCAGTACTTC
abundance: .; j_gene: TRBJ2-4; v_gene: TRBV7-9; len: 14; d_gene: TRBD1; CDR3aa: CASSRPGQLNIQYF; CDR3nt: TGTGCCAGCAGCAGACCGGGACAGCTAAACATTCAGTACTTC
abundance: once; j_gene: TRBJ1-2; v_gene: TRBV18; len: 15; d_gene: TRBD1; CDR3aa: CASSPSDRGGYGYTF; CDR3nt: TGTGCCAGCTCACCTTCGGACAGGGGGGGATACGGCTACACCTTC
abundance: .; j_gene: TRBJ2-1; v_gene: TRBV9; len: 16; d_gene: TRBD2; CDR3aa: CASSVRREEGYNEQFF; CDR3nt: TGTGCCAGCAGCGTTAGGCGGGAGGAGGGGTACAATGAGCAGTTCTTC
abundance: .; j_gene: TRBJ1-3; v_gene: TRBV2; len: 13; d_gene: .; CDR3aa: CASRGGSGNTIYF; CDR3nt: TGTGCCAGCAGGGGTGGTAGTGGAAACACCATATATTTT
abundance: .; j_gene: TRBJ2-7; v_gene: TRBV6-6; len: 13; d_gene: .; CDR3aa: CASSQLGLYEQYF; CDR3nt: TGTGCCAGCAGCCAACTGGGTTTGTACGAGCAGTACTTC
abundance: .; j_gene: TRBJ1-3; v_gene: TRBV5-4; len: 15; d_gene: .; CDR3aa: CASSAAEGARNTIYF; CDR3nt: TGTGCCAGCAGCGCGGCCGAAGGGGCGCGAAACACCATATATTTT
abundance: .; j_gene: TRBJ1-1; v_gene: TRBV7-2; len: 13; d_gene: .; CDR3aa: CASSFDPGTEAFF; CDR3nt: TGTGCCAGCAGCTTCGACCCGGGAACTGAAGCTTTCTTT
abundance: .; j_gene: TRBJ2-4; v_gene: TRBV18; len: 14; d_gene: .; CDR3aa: CASSPGAGKNIQYF; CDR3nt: TGTGCCAGCTCACCAGGTGCCGGGAAAAACATTCAGTACTTC
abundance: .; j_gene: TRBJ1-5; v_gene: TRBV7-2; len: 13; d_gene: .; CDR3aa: CASSSGFNQPQHF; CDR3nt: TGTGCCAGCAGCTCCGGCTTTAATCAGCCCCAGCATTTT
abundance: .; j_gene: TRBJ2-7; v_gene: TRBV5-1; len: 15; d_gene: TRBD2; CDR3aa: CASSLAPGLLYEQYF; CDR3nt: TGCGCCAGCAGCTTGGCCCCGGGACTACTCTACGAGCAGTACTTC
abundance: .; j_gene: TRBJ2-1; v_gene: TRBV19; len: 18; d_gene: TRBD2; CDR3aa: CASHHGTSVSISYNEQFF; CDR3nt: TGTGCCAGCCACCACGGGACTAGCGTCTCTATCTCCTACAATGAGCAGTTCTTC
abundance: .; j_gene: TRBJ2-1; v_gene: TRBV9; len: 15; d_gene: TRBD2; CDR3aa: CASSMGLAVYNEQFF; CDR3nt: TGTGCCAGCAGCATGGGACTAGCGGTATACAATGAGCAGTTCTTC
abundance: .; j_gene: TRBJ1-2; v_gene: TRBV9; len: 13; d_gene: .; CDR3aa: CASSAGRYYGYTF; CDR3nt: TGTGCCAGCAGCGCCGGACGGTACTATGGCTACACCTTC
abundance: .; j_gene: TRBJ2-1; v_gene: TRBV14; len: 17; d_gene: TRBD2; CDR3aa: CASSQGASGRFNNEQFF; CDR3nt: TGTGCCAGCAGCCAAGGGGCTAGCGGGAGGTTTAACAATGAGCAGTTCTTC
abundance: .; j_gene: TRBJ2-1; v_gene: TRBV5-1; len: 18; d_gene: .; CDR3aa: CASSFRKGELSSYNEQFF; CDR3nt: TGCGCCAGCAGCTTTCGAAAGGGTGAACTAAGCTCCTACAATGAGCAGTTCTTC
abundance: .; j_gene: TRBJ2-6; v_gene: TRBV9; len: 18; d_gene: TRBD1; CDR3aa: CASSARQGSRSGANVLTF; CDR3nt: TGTGCCAGCAGCGCCCGACAGGGGTCCCGCTCTGGGGCCAACGTCCTGACTTTC
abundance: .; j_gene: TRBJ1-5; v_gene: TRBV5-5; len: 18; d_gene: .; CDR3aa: CASSFTTYGLLSNQPQHF; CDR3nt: TGTGCCAGCAGCTTCACAACATACGGGTTACTGAGCAATCAGCCCCAGCATTTT
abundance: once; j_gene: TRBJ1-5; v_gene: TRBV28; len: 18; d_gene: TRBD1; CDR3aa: CASSLWTGTGIINQPQHF; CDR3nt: TGTGCCAGCAGTTTATGGACTGGGACAGGGATCATCAATCAGCCCCAGCATTTT
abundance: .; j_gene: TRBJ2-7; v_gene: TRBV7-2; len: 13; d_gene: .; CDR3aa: CASSPGTQDEQYF; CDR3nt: TGTGCCAGCAGCCCGGGGACACAGGACGAGCAGTACTTC
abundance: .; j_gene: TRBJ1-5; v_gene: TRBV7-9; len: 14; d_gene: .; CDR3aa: CASSLPQENQPQHF; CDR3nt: TGTGCCAGCAGCTTACCACAGGAGAATCAGCCCCAGCATTTT
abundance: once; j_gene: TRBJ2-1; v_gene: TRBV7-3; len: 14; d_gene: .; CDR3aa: CASSLATARGVQFF; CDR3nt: TGTGCCAGCAGCTTAGCGACCGCCAGGGGTGTGCAGTTCTTC